One and the same sample provided the 9 T cell receptor beta chains below, sequenced in a study of cytomegalovirus exposure and HLA in healthy donors. With 60 Vbeta and 13 Jbeta primers, the PCR was carried out. Assay: immunoSEQ multiplex PCR; the TCRdb copy retains only in-frame clones and omits some. There are 130,000 or so clones in the sample; around 65% occur only once, and less than 2% lies in the top ten. Sequencing was performed on PBMCs. The receptors here all came from a male donor in good health and CMV-seronegative.

V and J are TRBV12-5 and TRBJ1-2; TRBD1 agrees at 10 bases. Germline CDR1 is LGHNT and CDR2 is FRNRAP. Unmatched junction bases numbered 1, after V lost 1 base and J lost 5 bases. The length of the CDR3 is 14 residues. The CDR3 DNA reads as TGTGCTAGTGGTTTGGGACAGGGGGCGTATGGCTACACCTTC. It is translated as CASGLGQGAYGYTF.

CDR3 DNA: TGCGCCAGCGCCAGATCCGGGACAGGGGCTTACGAGCAGTACTTC. Translation gives CASARSGTGAYEQYF. The gene calls are TRBV5-1 and TRBJ2-7; 10 bases are a match to TRBD1. V lost 7 bases, J lost 4 bases, and 11 bases stayed unmatched. Germline CDR1 is SGHRS and CDR2 is YFSETQ. The CDR3 totals 15 residues. Complete variable domain (other parts from reference TRBV5-1 and TRBJ2-7): KAGVTQTPRYLIKTRGQQVTLSCSPISGHRSVSWYQQTPGQGLQFLFEYFSETQRNKGNFPGRFSGRQFSNSRSEMNVSTLELGDSALYLCASARSGTGAYEQYFGPGTRLTVT.

This chain's CDR3 is CASSLAQGQSAFF. The CDR3 DNA reads TGTGCCAGCAGCCTCGCCCAGGGGCAGTCGGCTTTCTTT. This chain uses TRBV7-9 with TRBJ1-1, with a tentative D call TRBD1 (6 bases). V lost 5 bases and J lost 11, with 18 bases in between. Germline CDR1 SEHNR, CDR2 FQNEAQ (reference sequence). The CDR3 length is 13 residues.

This chain links TRBV4-2 with TRBJ2-7; 9 bases line up with TRBD1. Looked up from germline, CDR1 is LGHNA and CDR2 is YNFKEQ. V was clipped by 3 bases and J by 5 bases; unmatched bases: 5. The CDR3 length is 14 residues. This chain's CDR3 is CASSHLDRGHEQYF. CDR3 sequence (DNA): TGTGCCAGCAGCCACCTGGACAGGGGCCACGAGCAGTACTTC.

The J gene is TRBJ2-2, the V gene TRBV19, with 8 bases matching TRBD2. Germline V gives CDR1 LNHDA, CDR2 SQIVND (reference sequence). V lost 5 bases, J lost 1 base, and 6 bases stayed unmatched. This CDR3 contains 16 residues. CDR3 bases: TGTGCCAGTAGTCGGAGTAGCGGGGTGAACACCGGGGAGCTGTTTTTT. It codes for CASSRSSGVNTGELFF. The full variable domain, completed using reference TRBV19 and TRBJ2-2, is DGGITQSPKYLFRKEGQNVTLSCEQNLNHDAMYWYRQDPGQGLRLIYYSQIVNDFQKGDIAEGYSVSREKKESFPLTVTSAQKNPTAFYLCASSRSSGVNTGELFFGEGSRLTVL.

J is TRBJ1-5 and V is TRBV28, with D possibly matching TRBD1 (5 bases). From germline, CDR1 is MDHEN and CDR2 SYDVKM. The CDR3 has 17 residues. V was pared by 0 bases and J by 7 bases, with 19 bases between. CDR3 nucleotide sequence: TGTGCCAGCAGTTTATGGGGGCGGGGCCCCCGGGAGCAGCCCCAGCATTTT. Its translation is CASSLWGRGPREQPQHF.

The chain carries TRBV4-1 and TRBJ2-7; possibly TRBD2 for D (5 bases). V lost 4 bases and J lost 2, with 12 bases in between. Germline CDR1 is MGHRA and CDR2 is YSYEKL. This CDR3 spans 14 amino acids. Here the CDR3 reads CASSLGLPTYEQYF. In nucleotides, the CDR3 is TGCGCCAGCAGCCTTGGACTTCCTACCTACGAGCAGTACTTC.

The chain couples TRBV1 to TRBJ1-2. TRBV1 corresponds to a pseudogene. CDR3 length: 13 amino acids. CDR3 residues: CTSSQVLSYGYTF. The CDR3 nucleotides read TGCACCAGCAGCCAAGTTTTGAGCTATGGCTACACCTTC.

The chain has TRBV6-5 and TRBJ2-2, with a weak D call TRBD2 (5 bases). The CDR3 has 15 amino acids. Trimming left V 0 bases short and J 5 bases short, with 10 bases between. Germline V gene sequence: CDR1 MNHEY, CDR2 SVGAGI. CDR3 nucleotides: TGTGCCAGCAGTTACTCGCCCACTAGTACCGGGGAGCTGTTTTTT. Protein sequence: CASSYSPTSTGELFF.